These 2 T cell receptor beta chains came from one sample sequenced in a study of post-analysis software for immune sequencing data. Tagging with unique molecular identifiers was a feature of the TCR beta cDNA libraries. In TCRdb, the PCR reads were re-called with MiXCR into one record per CDR3 protein. The repertoire holds approximately 630,000 distinct CDR3 sequences, 55% to 60% seen once, with about 10% in the top ten. These receptors lack a known antigen. Overall study findings and caveats: Patients used about 5 TRBV segments, including TRBV5-6, TRBV5-1 and TRBV20-1, more often than controls.

Sequences were obtained from blood. The receptors stem from a girl aged 2-10 years with multiple sclerosis.

This chain links TRBV5-1 with TRBJ2-1; 8 nucleotides line up with TRBD1. This CDR3 has 14 residues. Losses at the gene ends were 3 bases for V and 6 bases for J; bases not matched to a gene: 5. CDR1 is SGHRS, CDR2 YFSETQ, per germline. CDR3 coding DNA: TGCGCCAGCAGCTCGCAGGGGGCCGGCAATGAGCAGTTCTTC. Its translation: CASSSQGAGNEQFF.

The rearrangement joins TRBV12-3 or TRBV12-4 to TRBJ1-5; tentative D call: TRBD1 (5 bases). V shed 5 bases and J shed 7 bases, with 9 bases lying between them. The CDR3 consists of 12 residues. In DNA form, the CDR3 reads TGTGCCAGCAGTCGCAGGGTCCAGCCCCAGCATTTT. Translation gives CASSRRVQPQHF.